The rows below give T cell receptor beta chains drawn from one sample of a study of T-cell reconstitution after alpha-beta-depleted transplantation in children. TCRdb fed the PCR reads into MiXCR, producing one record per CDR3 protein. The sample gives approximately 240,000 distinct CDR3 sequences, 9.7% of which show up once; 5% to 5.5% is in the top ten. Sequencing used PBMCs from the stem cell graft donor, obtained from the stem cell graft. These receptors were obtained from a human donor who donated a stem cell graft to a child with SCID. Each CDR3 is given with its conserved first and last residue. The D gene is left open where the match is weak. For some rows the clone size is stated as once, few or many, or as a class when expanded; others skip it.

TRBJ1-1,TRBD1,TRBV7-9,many,CASSRGQENTEAFF,TGTGCCAGCAGCCGCGGACAGGAGAACACTGAAGCTTTCTTT
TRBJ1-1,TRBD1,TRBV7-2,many,CASSLGQGGGTEAFF,TGTGCCAGCAGCTTAGGACAGGGGGGAGGAACTGAAGCTTTCTTT
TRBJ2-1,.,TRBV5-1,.,CASSLAAYEDEQFF,TGCGCCAGCAGCTTGGCGGCCTACGAGGATGAGCAGTTCTTC
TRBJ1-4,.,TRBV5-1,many,CASSLATTANEKLFF,TGCGCCAGCAGCTTGGCAACCACAGCAAATGAAAAACTGTTTTTT
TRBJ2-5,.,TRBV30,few,CAWSVGVRTVQETQYF,TGTGCCTGGAGTGTGGGTGTTCGGACAGTTCAAGAGACCCAGTACTTC
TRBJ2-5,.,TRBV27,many,CASRGVYGTQYF,TGTGCCAGCAGAGGAGTGTATGGGACCCAGTACTTC
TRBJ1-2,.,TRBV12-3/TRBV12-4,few,CASRPNRATFYGYTF,TGTGCCAGCAGGCCCAACAGGGCGACCTTCTATGGCTACACCTTC
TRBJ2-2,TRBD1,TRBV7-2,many,CASSFTGAITGELFF,TGTGCCAGCAGCTTTACAGGGGCTATCACCGGGGAGCTGTTTTTT
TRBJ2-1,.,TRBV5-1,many,CASSLAGVAEQFF,TGCGCCAGCAGCTTGGCCGGGGTAGCAGAGCAGTTCTTC
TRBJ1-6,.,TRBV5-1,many,CASTLTFGDNSPLHF,TGCGCCAGCACCCTGACATTCGGTGATAATTCACCCCTCCACTTT
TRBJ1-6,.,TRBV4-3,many,CASSQSPSGRNNSPLHF,TGCGCCAGCAGCCAATCCCCCTCGGGACGGAATAATTCACCCCTCCACTTT
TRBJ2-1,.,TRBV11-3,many,CASSLDRGWDEQFF,TGTGCCAGCAGCTTAGATAGAGGTTGGGATGAGCAGTTCTTC
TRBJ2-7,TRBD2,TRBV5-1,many,CASSLGGLVYEQYF,TGCGCCAGCAGCTTGGGGGGACTAGTGTACGAGCAGTACTTC
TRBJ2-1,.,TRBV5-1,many,CASSLRTYNEQFF,TGCGCCAGCAGCTTGAGGACCTACAATGAGCAGTTCTTC
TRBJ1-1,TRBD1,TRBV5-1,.,CASRAGGDIYAFF,TGCGCCAGCAGGGCAGGGGGGGACATATACGCTTTCTTT
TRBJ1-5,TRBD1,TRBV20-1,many,CSAYAPGQGKPQHF,TGCAGTGCTTATGCCCCGGGACAGGGGAAGCCCCAGCATTTT
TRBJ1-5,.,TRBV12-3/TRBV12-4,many,CASSSEGRGNQPQHF,TGTGCCAGCAGTTCCGAGGGGAGGGGGAATCAGCCCCAGCATTTT
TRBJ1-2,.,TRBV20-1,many,CSARDRVRERYGYTF,TGCAGTGCTAGAGATCGGGTCAGGGAAAGATATGGCTACACCTTC
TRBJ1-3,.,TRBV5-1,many,CASSLAGVGSGNTIYF,TGCGCCAGCAGCTTGGCCGGGGTCGGCTCTGGAAACACCATATATTTT
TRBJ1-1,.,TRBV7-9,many,CASISQGGTSNSEAFF,TGTGCCAGCATTTCCCAGGGTGGAACTTCGAACTCTGAAGCTTTCTTT
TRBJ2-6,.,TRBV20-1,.,CSARVPPAGANVLTF,TGCAGTGCTCGGGTCCCTCCAGCGGGGGCCAACGTCCTGACTTTC
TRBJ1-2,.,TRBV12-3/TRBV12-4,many,CASSPRQSNYGYTF,TGTGCCAGCAGTCCCCGACAGTCTAACTATGGCTACACCTTC
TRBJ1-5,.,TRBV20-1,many,CSASIGDQNQPQHF,TGCAGTGCTAGTATAGGGGACCAAAATCAGCCCCAGCATTTT
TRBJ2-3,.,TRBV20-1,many,CSAPGDGASSTQYF,TGCAGTGCTCCTGGCGATGGGGCCTCCTCTACGCAGTATTTT
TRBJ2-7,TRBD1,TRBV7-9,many,CASSFGPGTGFHEQYF,TGTGCCAGCAGTTTCGGTCCTGGGACAGGATTCCACGAGCAGTACTTC